This is a list of T cell receptor beta chains from one sample in a study of siplizumab effects on memory and regulatory T cells. The table came from immunoSEQ multiplex PCR; TCRdb's copy has only in-frame clones and leaves some out. Here the sample spans about 100,000 clones, approximately 92% being singletons. Sequencing was done on a sample of CD4+ T cells sorted from blood. The receptors were gathered from a human donor in good health. Each CDR3 is given with its conserved first and last residue. A D gene is named only where the DNA matches it firmly. Some rows have no size entry. The others give once, few or many, or a class for an expanded clone.

-,-,TRBJ2-3,TRBV6-5,15,CASSFNVPVSDTQYF,TGTGCCAGCAGCTTTAACGTACCCGTTTCAGATACGCAGTATTTT
-,-,TRBJ2-7,TRBV5-1,15,CASALPLGAPDEQYF,TGCGCCAGCGCCCTTCCCCTCGGGGCACCTGACGAGCAGTACTTC
-,-,TRBJ1-2,TRBV5-4,14,CASSLGPGPYGYTF,TGTGCCAGCAGCTTGGGTCCAGGCCCCTATGGCTACACCTTC
-,-,TRBJ1-5,TRBV6-1,16,CASSEAGGGVNQPQHF,TGTGCCAGCAGTGAAGCGGGGGGAGGGGTCAATCAGCCCCAGCATTTT
TRBD1,-,TRBJ1-6,TRBV27,13,CASRGQGSSPLHF,TGTGCCAGCCGTGGACAGGGTTCTTCACCCCTCCACTTT
-,few,TRBJ2-7,TRBV5-6,12,CASSLLTDEQYF,TGTGCCAGCAGCTTGCTCACAGACGAGCAGTACTTC
TRBD1,-,TRBJ2-3,TRBV11-3,15,CASSPGQGSTDTQYF,TGTGCCAGCAGCCCCGGACAGGGTAGCACAGATACGCAGTATTTT
-,-,TRBJ1-2,TRBV10-1,17,CASRNTPWTVANYGYTF,TGCGCCAGTCGGAACACGCCCTGGACGGTAGCTAACTATGGCTACACCTTC
-,once,TRBJ1-1,TRBV6-5,13,CASRLGLNTEAFF,TGTGCCAGCAGGTTGGGGTTGAACACTGAAGCTTTCTTT
-,-,TRBJ2-7,TRBV7-2,14,CASSSGGGFDEQYF,TGTGCCAGCAGCTCCGGAGGAGGTTTCGACGAGCAGTACTTC
-,-,TRBJ2-1,TRBV5-6,17,CASSSRTGARSYNEQFF,TGTGCCAGCAGCTCTCGGACGGGGGCGCGGTCCTACAATGAGCAGTTCTTC
-,-,TRBJ2-7,TRBV27,13,CASRQGNSYEQYF,TGTGCCAGCAGACAGGGCAATTCCTACGAGCAGTACTTC
-,-,TRBJ2-7,TRBV28,14,CASSSPAGSDEQYF,TGTGCCAGCAGTTCCCCTGCAGGGTCGGACGAGCAGTACTTC
-,once,TRBJ1-2,TRBV18,13,CASSAQGLDGYTF,TGTGCCAGCTCAGCACAGGGTCTGGATGGCTACACCTTC
-,few,TRBJ1-6,TRBV7-6,13,CARPGTDNSPLHF,TGTGCCCGCCCCGGGACGGATAATTCACCCCTCCACTTT
-,few,TRBJ1-1,TRBV30,13,CAWSGDANTEAFF,TGTGCCTGGAGTGGGGACGCGAACACTGAAGCTTTCTTT
TRBD1,-,TRBJ1-1,TRBV9,13,CASSLLTGGRAFF,TGTGCCAGCAGCTTACTGACAGGGGGCAGAGCTTTCTTT
-,-,TRBJ1-1,TRBV5-5,14,CASSLSDSGTEAFF,TGTGCCAGCAGCTTGAGCGACAGTGGCACTGAAGCTTTCTTT
TRBD2,-,TRBJ2-1,TRBV5-4,15,CASSGGGSPYNEQFF,TGTGCCAGCAGCGGCGGGGGGTCACCCTACAATGAGCAGTTCTTC
TRBD2,-,TRBJ2-5,TRBV4-1,14,CASRTSGPQETQYF,TGCGCCAGCCGGACTAGCGGACCCCAAGAGACCCAGTACTTC
-,-,TRBJ1-1,TRBV7-8,13,CASSLGQATEAFF,TGTGCCAGCAGCTTAGGACAGGCTACTGAAGCTTTCTTT
-,-,TRBJ1-5,TRBV5-5,14,CASRPGPGNQPQHF,TGTGCCAGCAGACCCGGGCCCGGCAATCAGCCCCAGCATTTT
-,few,TRBJ2-2,TRBV29-1,12,CSGRGYTGELFF,TGCAGCGGTAGAGGGTATACCGGGGAGCTGTTTTTT
TRBD2,-,TRBJ2-7,TRBV7-2,14,CASSLTGGTNEQYF,TGTGCCAGCAGCTTAACGGGAGGTACTAACGAGCAGTACTTC
-,few,TRBJ2-7,TRBV18,13,CASSPPTRPEQYF,TGTGCCAGCTCACCACCTACCAGGCCCGAGCAGTACTTC
-,-,TRBJ1-2,TRBV4-2,15,CASSHPGTSNYGYTF,TGTGCCAGCAGCCACCCCGGGACATCTAACTATGGCTACACCTTC